Described below is a single T cell receptor (beta chain) sequence and its context. Its antigen is undetermined. These data are taken from a study of OX40 agonist ivuxolimab in advanced cancers. For the study at large: Those enrolled were 82.7% male, with a mean age of about 66 years and ages from roughly 20 to 85. Notes on the study in general: Among the lowest levels of clonal expansion were found in partial responders at 0.1-3.0 mg/kg.

There are 18 residues in the CDR3. J lost 4 bases, V lost 0 bases, and 15 bases had no gene match. Germline V gives CDR1 SGHDT, CDR2 YYEEEE. Enrollment shut out patients with autoimmune disease history or systemic immunosuppression. The protocol was immunoSEQ multiplex PCR, while the TCRdb copy is restricted to in-frame clones and leaves out a portion. Among about 140,000 clones listed, around nine tenths were seen once. The TCR comes from an adult with an advanced solid tumor such as melanoma, head and neck, liver or kidney cancer. The rearrangement links TRBV5-6 to TRBJ2-7; TRBD2 agrees at 8 bases. Source: CD4+ or CD8+ T cells sorted from blood, taken in a trial of the OX40 agonist ivuxolimab. The chain's CDR3 is CASSLASGGRASGYEQYF. The CDR3 DNA sequence: TGTGCCAGCAGCTTGGCCTCGGGGGGGAGAGCGTCGGGGTACGAGCAGTACTTC.